Listed here are 30 T cell receptor beta chains from one sample, sequenced in a study of shared clonotypes between healthy human individuals. The table came from immunoSEQ multiplex PCR; TCRdb's copy has only in-frame clones and leaves some out. The sample lists almost 750,000 clones, approximately 72% occurring once. Sequencing input: memory CD4+ T cells sorted from blood. As to subset: CD45RA-negative fraction. Every receptor here comes from a woman aged 25 to 39 in good health.

The gene calls are TRBV5-1 and TRBJ1-1, with a possible D match to TRBD1 (5 bases). V was clipped by 4 bases and J by 1 base, with 14 bases between them. There are 15 residues in the CDR3. CDR1 SGHRS and CDR2 YFSETQ come from the germline V gene. DNA for the CDR3: TGCGCCAGCAGCCCATCGGGGGACCCGAACACTGAAGCTTTCTTT. Its translation: CASSPSGDPNTEAFF.

Written as DNA, the CDR3 is TGCGCCAGCAGCCAAGTGGGACAGCGTGGCTACACCTTC. Its protein is CASSQVGQRGYTF. V gene TRBV4-1 combines with J gene TRBJ1-2, with 7 bases lining up with TRBD1. The CDR3 is 13 residues long. The V gene end was trimmed by 1 base and the J gene end by 7 bases; junction bases not matched to a gene: 3. The germline V gene has CDR1 MGHRA and CDR2 YSYEKL.

The chain combines TRBV27 with TRBJ2-3; 11 bases line up with TRBD2. CDR3 length: 19 amino acids. CDR1 and CDR2 (germline): MNHEY, SMNVEV (reference sequence). V was pared by 6 bases and J by 0 bases, with 14 bases of the junction left unmatched. Here the CDR3 reads CASRRRPGLAETSTDTQYF. Here the CDR3 DNA reads TGTGCCAGCAGGAGAAGACCGGGACTAGCGGAAACTAGCACAGATACGCAGTATTTT.

This clone was counted at least ten times. The J gene is TRBJ2-7, the V gene TRBV15, with D unclear. The germline V gene has CDR1 LNHNV and CDR2 YYDKDF (reference sequence). The CDR3 is made up of 15 amino acids. The V end was cut by 1 base, the J end by 2 bases, with 12 bases between. CDR3 in DNA: TGTGCCACCAGCAGAGTCGATACCGGTCCCTACGAGCAGTACTTC. Protein: CATSRVDTGPYEQYF.

Details on this clone: A single base separates this from a much larger clone, so it may be a read error. The V and J genes are TRBV19 and TRBJ1-2; 7 bases are shared with TRBD1. The CDR3 contains 14 residues. Germline-derived CDR1 and CDR2 are LNHDA and SQIVND (reference sequence). CDR3 protein: CASSRQGTNYDYTF. Written as DNA, the CDR3 is TGTGCCAGTAGCAGACAGGGAACTAACTATGACTACACCTTC.

This chain uses TRBV19 with TRBJ1-2; D not certain. The CDR3 is made up of 11 amino acids. V lost 4 bases and J 8 bases, leaving 8 bases between the germline ends. Germline lookup yields CDR1 LNHDA and CDR2 SQIVND (reference sequence). The CDR3 region has the DNA TGTGCCAGTAGTACCCTGTGGGGCTACACCTTC. Residues: CASSTLWGYTF.

This sequence joins TRBV4-2 and TRBJ2-2; the D gene is possibly TRBD2 (5 bases). Germline CDR1 LGHNA, CDR2 YNFKEQ. This CDR3 comprises 15 residues. Trimming removed 2 bases from V and 1 base from J, with 8 bases in between. The CDR3 region is CASSQQSGNTGELFF. The CDR3, as DNA: TGTGCCAGCAGCCAACAGAGCGGGAACACCGGGGAGCTGTTTTTT.

This chain connects TRBV28 to TRBJ2-7; 7 bases agree with TRBD2. V trimming: 2 bases; J trimming: 6 bases; junction bases outside the gene matches: 13. The germline V gene encodes CDR1 MDHEN and CDR2 SYDVKM. The CDR3 sequence is 16 residues long. CDR3 loop: CASSLLGREAHGEQYF. The CDR3 DNA follows: TGTGCCAGCAGTTTACTCGGACGGGAGGCTCACGGCGAGCAGTACTTC.

This chain links TRBV28 with TRBJ1-1, with D unclear. Per the germline V gene, CDR1 is MDHEN and CDR2 is SYDVKM. V gave up 2 bases and J gave up 11 bases, with 12 bases separating them. This CDR3 region has 12 residues. The CDR3 DNA reads as TGTGCCAGCAGTTTAATGAGGGTCCGGGCTTTCTTT. It encodes CASSLMRVRAFF.

The V and J genes are TRBV4-1 and TRBJ1-5; maybe TRBD1 (6 bases). Looked up from germline, CDR1 is MGHRA and CDR2 is YSYEKL. This CDR3 has 17 residues. Trimming removed 2 bases at V and 1 base at J, with 15 bases between. The CDR3 loop is CASSQYSSGQSNQPQHF. The CDR3 DNA reads as TGCGCCAGCAGCCAATATAGTTCAGGACAGAGCAATCAGCCCCAGCATTTT.

This chain uses TRBV11-2 with TRBJ2-7; 14 nucleotides align to TRBD2. CDR1 is SGHAT and CDR2 is FQNNGV in the germline V gene. The CDR3 runs 15 residues. V shed 5 bases and J 4 bases; nucleotides not matched to a gene: 4. The CDR3 DNA sequence: TGTGCCAGCAGCGAAGGGACTAGCGGGAGTTACGAGCAGTACTTC. Its protein is CASSEGTSGSYEQYF.

This clone is a singleton in its sample. The chain has TRBV30 and TRBJ1-4; possible D gene TRBD1, 5 bases. Germline values: CDR1 GTSNPN, CDR2 SVGIG (reference sequence). V lost 1 base, J lost 8 bases, and 11 bases lay in between. The CDR3 is 13 amino acids. CDR3 nucleotide sequence: TGTGCCTGGAGTGAGACAGCGGGGGAAAAACTGTTTTTT. Its protein product is CAWSETAGEKLFF. The entire variable domain, with the rest obtained from reference TRBV30 and TRBJ1-4, is as follows: SQTIHQWPATLVQPVGSPLSLECTVEGTSNPNLYWYRQAAGRGLQLLFYSVGIGQISSEVPQNLSASRPQDRQFILSSKKLLLSDSGFYLCAWSETAGEKLFFGSGTQLSVL.

V gene TRBV15 combines with J gene TRBJ2-5; D perhaps matches TRBD1 (7 bases). CDR1 LNHNV and CDR2 YYDKDF come from the germline V gene (reference sequence). The V end lost 0 bases, the J end lost 4 bases, and 18 bases lay between the germline ends. This CDR3 is 17 amino acids long. The chain's CDR3 is CATSRDRAGGGGETQYF. The CDR3 DNA is TGTGCCACCAGCAGAGATAGGGCAGGGGGAGGAGGAGAGACCCAGTACTTC.

There are a few counts of this clone. This chain uses TRBV19 with TRBJ1-1; 8 bases match TRBD1. V gave up 7 bases and J gave up 6 bases; unmatched junction bases: 10. The CDR3 covers 14 residues. From germline, CDR1 is LNHDA and CDR2 SQIVND (reference sequence). The CDR3 loop is CASTHMGDRSEAFF. The DNA of the CDR3 is TGTGCCAGTACCCATATGGGGGACAGGTCTGAAGCTTTCTTT.

This clone was counted between two and nine times. This chain connects TRBV27 to TRBJ1-2; TRBD1 aligns across 8 bases. With 3 bases clipped from V and 4 bases from J, the junction kept 7 bases outside the gene matches. The CDR3 has 15 amino acids. CDR1 is MNHEY, CDR2 SMNVEV, per germline (reference sequence). The CDR3 protein is CASSFKAGGFYGYTF. In DNA, the CDR3 is TGTGCCAGCAGTTTTAAGGCAGGGGGCTTCTATGGCTACACCTTC.

This chain links TRBV7-9 with TRBJ1-2; D not resolved. CDR3 length: 14 amino acids. Per the germline V gene, CDR1 is SEHNR and CDR2 is FQNEAQ (reference sequence). Trimming cost V 5 bases and J 4 bases, with 14 bases left between them. This chain's CDR3 is CASSQKASLYGYTF. The CDR3 DNA sequence: TGTGCCAGCAGCCAGAAGGCCAGCCTCTATGGCTACACCTTC.

This clone was recorded at least ten times. The chain employs TRBV2 and TRBJ2-1, with D tentatively TRBD1 (5 bases). The V end lost 0 bases, the J end lost 4 bases, and 22 bases lay between the germline ends. This CDR3 contains 19 residues. Germline V gene sequence: CDR1 SNHLY, CDR2 FYNNEI. The CDR3 loop reads CASSEAFGQANALYNEQFF. DNA for the CDR3: TGTGCCAGCAGTGAAGCGTTCGGACAAGCAAACGCCCTGTACAATGAGCAGTTCTTC.

This chain links TRBV6-1 with TRBJ2-5; no clear D. Germline CDR1 is MNHNS and CDR2 is SASEGT. The ends were cut back, 0 bases at V and 3 bases at J, with 8 bases in the middle. The CDR3 length is 14 residues. The CDR3 DNA follows: TGTGCCAGCAGTGAAGCAGGGTTAAAAGAGACCCAGTACTTC. This sequence encodes CASSEAGLKETQYF.

The chain uses TRBV5-3 and TRBJ2-5; TRBD1 aligns across 8 bases. TRBV5-3 counts as an open reading frame of uncertain function. The CDR3 is made up of 18 amino acids. V lost 0 bases, J lost 0 bases, and 10 bases stayed unmatched. The CDR3, as DNA: TGTGCCAGAAGCTTGGCCCGGATGGACAGGGCGAACCAAGAGACCCAGTACTTC. This translates into CARSLARMDRANQETQYF.

This chain's CDR3 is CASSFTAGGPFNEQFF. The CDR3 bases are TGTGCCAGCAGCTTTACCGCGGGAGGGCCTTTCAATGAGCAGTTCTTC. This chain connects TRBV7-9 to TRBJ2-1; 9 bases line up with TRBD2. The V gene end was trimmed by 3 bases and the J gene end by 6 bases; junction bases not matched to a gene: 9. Germline CDR1 reads SEHNR; CDR2 reads FQNEAQ (reference sequence). CDR3 size: 16 residues.

The chain uses TRBV19 and TRBJ1-1; 8 bases match TRBD1. CDR3 length: 12 amino acids. The germline V gene encodes CDR1 LNHDA and CDR2 SQIVND (reference sequence). Trimming cost V 9 bases and J 10 bases; bases outside gene matches: 10. The CDR3 spells CASQDRASVAFF. The CDR3 region has the DNA TGTGCCAGCCAGGACAGGGCGAGTGTAGCTTTCTTT. Looking up the rest from reference TRBV19 and TRBJ1-1 gives the full variable domain: DGGITQSPKYLFRKEGQNVTLSCEQNLNHDAMYWYRQDPGQGLRLIYYSQIVNDFQKGDIAEGYSVSREKKESFPLTVTSAQKNPTAFYLCASQDRASVAFFGQGTRLTVV.

The rearrangement joins TRBV5-1 to TRBJ1-1; TRBD1 agrees at 7 bases. CDR1 SGHRS and CDR2 YFSETQ come from the germline V gene. V lost 4 bases, J lost 2 bases, and 11 bases stayed unmatched. This CDR3 region has 16 residues. The CDR3 DNA is TGCGCCAGCAGCGATATGACCGGGACAGTTAACACTGAAGCTTTCTTT. Protein sequence: CASSDMTGTVNTEAFF.

The chain employs TRBV19 and TRBJ2-7; 8 bases agree with TRBD2. Germline values: CDR1 LNHDA, CDR2 SQIVND (reference sequence). The ends lost 7 bases at V and 0 bases at J; junction bases unmatched: 8. The CDR3 spans 15 residues. The CDR3 sequence: CASKETSASSYEQYF. CDR3 DNA sequence: TGTGCCAGTAAAGAGACTAGCGCAAGCTCCTACGAGCAGTACTTC.

A remark on this clone: This sample includes further DNA sequences coding for the same CDR3. V and J are TRBV28 and TRBJ2-7, with D tentatively TRBD2 (5 bases). CDR3 length: 13 amino acids. Germline CDR1 and CDR2: MDHEN and SYDVKM. Deletions cut 3 bases from V and 7 bases from J, with 13 bases between. CDR3 amino acids: CASSFQTGLEQYF. The DNA of the CDR3 is TGTGCCAGCAGTTTCCAAACGGGGTTGGAGCAGTACTTC.

This clone was recorded at least ten times. The rearrangement joins TRBV5-5 to TRBJ2-5; D is ambiguous. CDR1 SGHKS and CDR2 YYEKEE come from the germline V gene (reference sequence). CDR3 length: 12 amino acids. Trimming left V 4 bases short and J 5 bases short, with 9 bases between. This CDR3 is CASSRSGETQYF. The DNA of the CDR3 is TGTGCCAGCAGCCGGAGTGGTGAGACCCAGTACTTC.

The chain has TRBV7-2 and TRBJ2-7; a possible D gene is TRBD1 (6 bases). V was shortened by 0 bases and J by 2 bases, with 20 bases between the two germline ends. CDR3 length equals 18 residues. Germline CDR1 and CDR2: SGHTA and FQGNSA. The CDR3 here is CASSLARWGHLTPYEQYF. The DNA for the CDR3 is TGTGCCAGCAGCTTAGCCCGTTGGGGACACCTTACCCCCTACGAGCAGTACTTC.

The chain joins TRBV2 to TRBJ2-5, with 8 bases matching TRBD1. Germline V gene data show CDR1 as SNHLY and CDR2 as FYNNEI. V was pared by 8 bases and J by 4 bases, with 3 bases of the junction left unmatched. The CDR3 is 12 amino acids. CDR3 in amino acids: CASQGAGETQYF. The CDR3 region has the DNA TGTGCCAGCCAGGGGGCGGGAGAGACCCAGTACTTC.

Concerning this clone itself: Other DNA sequences in the same sample also yield this CDR3. J is TRBJ2-7 and V is TRBV19; 9 positions match TRBD1. The trim removed 4 bases at V and 3 bases at J, leaving 4 bases unmatched. Germline V CDR1 and CDR2: LNHDA, SQIVND (reference sequence). The CDR3 covers 14 residues. CDR3 sequence reads: CASSTGQGRYEQYF. The DNA for the CDR3 is TGTGCCAGTAGTACGGGACAGGGACGCTACGAGCAGTACTTC.

This clone was seen a few times. For the CDR3, the DNA is TGTGCCAGCAGCGCCCGGACAGGGCCCTCAACTAATGAAAAACTGTTTTTT. The encoded protein is CASSARTGPSTNEKLFF. The chain joins TRBV9 to TRBJ1-4; TRBD1 matches 8 bases. Losses at the gene ends were 3 bases for V and 0 bases for J; bases not matched to a gene: 7. The CDR3 is 17 amino acids. From germline, CDR1 is SGDLS and CDR2 YYNGEE.

V gene TRBV29-1 combines with J gene TRBJ2-1; 8 bases are a match to TRBD2. Germline lookup yields CDR1 SQVTM and CDR2 ANQGSEA. The CDR3 extends over 14 amino acids. The V and J ends lost 4 bases and 8 bases, in that order; junction bases with no gene match: 10. The CDR3 sequence is CSVGGTSILHEQFF. CDR3 nucleotides: TGCAGCGTTGGAGGGACTAGTATTTTGCATGAGCAGTTCTTC.